The 20 T cell receptor beta chains listed next were all sequenced from one sample in a study of cytomegalovirus exposure and HLA in healthy donors. The primer mix had 60 Vbeta and 13 Jbeta primers. Clones were read by immunoSEQ multiplex PCR, and TCRdb kept only the in-frame ones, dropping some. The data hold about 220,000 clones, with roughly 84% observed a single time. The specimen sequenced was PBMCs. These receptor sequences come from a boy younger than 10 in good health and CMV-seronegative.

The chain carries TRBV10-3 and TRBJ1-2, with TRBD1 matching 7 bases. Germline assignment: CDR1 ENHRY and CDR2 SYGVKD. This CDR3 is built from 15 residues. Trimming at V came to 7 bases and at J to 2 bases, leaving 10 bases not matched to a gene. CDR3 nucleotide sequence: TGTGCCATCACCGTAACAGGGGATGCCAACTATGGCTACACCTTC. Protein: CAITVTGDANYGYTF.

The V call is TRBV25-1, the J call TRBJ2-5, with D uncertain. The J call is uncertain, as TRBJ2-7 better fits the DNA end. The germline CDR1 and CDR2 sequences are MGHDK and SYGVNS. This CDR3 spans 11 amino acids. Here the CDR3 reads CASSVVYEQYF. The CDR3 DNA sequence: TGTGCCAGCAGTGTGGTCTACGAGCAGTACTTC.

The V and J genes are TRBV7-2 and TRBJ2-7, with D possibly matching TRBD1 (6 bases). V was pared by 1 base and J by 4 bases, with 11 bases between. The CDR3 extends over 14 amino acids. Germline V lookup: CDR1 SGHTA, CDR2 FQGNSA. The CDR3 region is CASSLVAGEYEQYF. CDR3 nucleotides: TGTGCCAGCAGCTTAGTGGCAGGGGAGTACGAGCAGTACTTC.

The rearrangement links TRBV5-6 to TRBJ1-1; D remains unclear. Trimming took 0 bases from V and 4 from J, leaving 10 bases between them. This CDR3 region has 14 residues. Germline lookup yields CDR1 SGHDT and CDR2 YYEEEE. The CDR3 DNA reads TGTGCCAGCAGCTTGGCGGGTAGTACCACTGAAGCTTTCTTT. Amino acid sequence: CASSLAGSTTEAFF.

This clone appeared a single time. Compared with germline, one end of the junction differs, possibly owing to a read error. Other DNA sequences in the sample encode the same CDR3. This sequence joins TRBV6-6 and TRBJ1-5; tentatively, D is TRBD1 (6 bases). Germline loops: CDR1 MNHNY, CDR2 SVGAGI (reference sequence). There are 16 residues in the CDR3. CDR3 in DNA: TGTGCCAGTAGTTGGGAAGGCAGGGGAATCAATCAGCCCCAGCATTTT. This translates into CASSWEGRGINQPQHF.

This clone was seen a few times. The V call is TRBV7-8, the J call TRBJ1-5; no reliable D call. From germline, CDR1 is SGHVS and CDR2 FQNEAQ. The CDR3 is 14 residues long. V gave up 1 base and J gave up 4 bases, with 8 bases separating them. CDR3 sequence: CASSLVGKNQPQHF. The CDR3 nucleotides read TGTGCCAGCAGCTTAGTCGGGAAAAATCAGCCCCAGCATTTT.

The rearrangement uses TRBV4-2 and TRBJ2-5; 7 nucleotides align to TRBD2. With 1 base clipped from V and 3 bases from J, the junction kept 5 bases outside the gene matches. Per germline, CDR1 LGHNA and CDR2 YNFKEQ. CDR3 length equals 15 residues. DNA of the CDR3: TGTGCCAGCAGCCAAGGCGGGCTAGCGGAAGAGACCCAGTACTTC. Translation gives CASSQGGLAEETQYF.

A remark on this clone: Mismatch with germline at one junction end may stem from a read error. The same CDR3 arises from other DNA sequences in this sample as well. The chain has TRBV6-5 and TRBJ1-1; D might be TRBD1 (5 bases). CDR1 is MNHEY and CDR2 is SVGAGI in the germline V gene. CDR3 length equals 13 residues. The DNA for the CDR3 is TGCGCCAGCAGTTACGGCAGGGTGACTGAAGCTTTCTTT. Its protein is CASSYGRVTEAFF.

The chain recombines TRBV18 with TRBJ2-7, with 7 bases aligning to TRBD1. CDR3 length equals 13 residues. Unmatched junction bases numbered 5, after V lost 4 bases and J lost 5 bases. Germline assignment: CDR1 KGHSH and CDR2 LQKENI. In DNA form, the CDR3 reads TGTGCCAGCTCACAGGGGGCGTTCGACGAGCAGTACTTC. Its protein product is CASSQGAFDEQYF. Together with reference TRBV18 and TRBJ2-7, the CDR3 gives the full variable domain: NAGVMQNPRHLVRRRGQEARLRCSPMKGHSHVYWYRQLPEEGLKFMVYLQKENIIDESGMPKERFSAEFPKEGPSILRIQQVVRGDSAAYFCASSQGAFDEQYFGPGTRLTVT.

This clone was seen only once. The CDR3 loop reads CASSPISQGFYEQYF. Here the CDR3 DNA reads TGTGCCAGCAGTCCCATCAGTCAGGGCTTCTACGAGCAGTACTTC. V gene TRBV2 combines with J gene TRBJ2-7, with TRBD1 as a possible D gene (5 bases). The ends were cut back, 5 bases at V and 3 bases at J, with 17 bases in the middle. Per the germline V gene, CDR1 is SNHLY and CDR2 is FYNNEI. The CDR3 is made up of 15 amino acids.

V is TRBV27 and J is TRBJ1-5; TRBD1 aligns across 8 bases. The J segment lost 16 bases and the V segment lost 4 bases, leaving 9 bases of the junction unmatched. Germline CDR1 is MNHEY and CDR2 is SMNVEV (reference sequence). The CDR3 sequence is 12 residues long. The CDR3 reads CASSSLGQAVHF. CDR3 nucleotides: TGTGCCAGCAGTTCCTTGGGACAGGCGGTACATTTT.

The chain carries TRBV7-2 and TRBJ2-3, with 7 bases fitting TRBD2. The germline CDR1 and CDR2 sequences are SGHTA and FQGNSA. The CDR3 length is 17 residues. V was clipped by 1 base and J by 5 bases; unmatched bases: 12. The CDR3 region has the DNA TGTGCCAGCAGCTTAGGTGGGAGGGCCAGTACGGGAGATACGCAGTATTTT. Protein product: CASSLGGRASTGDTQYF.

The rearrangement joins TRBV2 to TRBJ2-3; TRBD2 aligns across 8 bases. CDR1 is SNHLY, CDR2 FYNNEI, per germline. This CDR3 spans 18 amino acids. Losses at the gene ends were 5 bases for V and 1 base for J; bases not matched to a gene: 14. CDR3 amino acids: CASSSSGGAVRGTDTQYF. The DNA of the CDR3 is TGTGCCAGCAGTTCGAGCGGGGGCGCCGTTCGTGGCACAGATACGCAGTATTTT.

This chain joins TRBV30 and TRBJ2-3; possibly TRBD2 for D (6 bases). Germline V gene sequence: CDR1 GTSNPN, CDR2 SVGIG (reference sequence). Trimming cost V 0 bases and J 0 bases, with 10 bases left between them. This CDR3 region has 15 residues. In DNA, the CDR3 is TGTGCCTGGAGTGTACCGGGGACTAGCACAGATACGCAGTATTTT. Protein product: CAWSVPGTSTDTQYF.

The chain employs TRBV6-5 and TRBJ2-4; D unclear. Germline loops: CDR1 MNHEY, CDR2 SVGAGI. The CDR3 consists of 15 residues. Trimming left V 2 bases short and J 0 bases short, with 8 bases between. The CDR3 coding sequence is TGTGCCAGCAGTTACGCTCCCAGAGCCAAAAACATTCAGTACTTC. It yields the protein CASSYAPRAKNIQYF.

This chain uses TRBV13 with TRBJ2-7; possible D gene TRBD1, 6 bases. The V and J ends lost 4 bases and 0 bases respectively, with 10 bases between them. The CDR3 consists of 14 residues. Per germline, CDR1 PRHDT and CDR2 FYEKMQ (reference sequence). The CDR3 is CASSSSRGSYEQYF. The CDR3 DNA reads TGTGCCAGCAGCTCCAGCAGGGGCTCCTACGAGCAGTACTTC.

The chain employs TRBV5-1 and TRBJ2-5, with D perhaps TRBD2 (5 bases). The J call may be wrong; the DNA end is better matched by TRBJ2-7. Germline values: CDR1 SGHRS, CDR2 YFSETQ. The CDR3 is 12 amino acids. This CDR3 is CASSLLGDEQYF. DNA for the CDR3: TGCGCCAGCAGCTTACTAGGAGACGAGCAGTACTTC.

The sample holds a few counts of this clone. The chain is built from TRBV9 and TRBJ2-5; TRBD2 matches at 11 bases. CDR3 length equals 17 residues. V lost 1 base, J lost 2 bases, and 7 bases stayed unmatched. In germline, CDR1 is SGDLS, CDR2 YYNGEE. The CDR3 DNA reads as TGTGCCAGCAGCGTACCCTCCGGACTAGCGGGTCAAGAGACCCAGTACTTC. Translating gives CASSVPSGLAGQETQYF. The whole variable domain, remainder taken from reference TRBV9 and TRBJ2-5, is DSGVTQTPKHLITATGQRVTLRCSPRSGDLSVYWYQQSLDQGLQFLIQYYNGEERAKGNILERFSAQQFPDLHSELNLSSLELGDSALYFCASSVPSGLAGQETQYFGPGTRLLVL.

CDR3 amino acids: CASSEVGGAYGYTF. In DNA, the CDR3 is TGTGCCAGCAGTGAAGTGGGGGGGGCGTATGGCTACACCTTC. This chain connects TRBV6-1 to TRBJ1-2; D may be TRBD1 (6 bases). V lost 1 base, J lost 5 bases, and 11 bases lay in between. Germline values: CDR1 MNHNS, CDR2 SASEGT. The CDR3 has 14 amino acids.

V is TRBV6-5 and J is TRBJ2-1; tentative D call: TRBD2 (6 bases). Trimming removed 0 bases at V and 7 bases at J, with 10 bases between. This CDR3 spans 14 amino acids. In germline, CDR1 is MNHEY, CDR2 SVGAGI. CDR3 sequence (DNA): TGTGCCAGCAGTTACTCGATCAGCGGGAATGAGCAGTTCTTC. The encoded protein is CASSYSISGNEQFF.